The present TCR beta chain was sequenced within a study of cytomegalovirus exposure and HLA in healthy donors. Findings of the study overall: A list of approximately 160 TCR beta chains associated with cytomegalovirus was given. The study found most TCR sequences rare, yet found some public TCRs in many donors.

Measured with immunoSEQ multiplex PCR; TCRdb has only the in-frame clones, and not every one. This sample has tens of thousands of clones, with 90% to 95% found just once. With regard to this clone: What it binds is not known.

CDR3 length equals 13 residues. Germline V gives CDR1 SNHLY, CDR2 FYNNEI. Trimming stripped 7 bases from V and 4 bases from J, with 11 bases between. This sequence originates from a woman between 18 and 29 years old in good health and CMV-seronegative. The sequenced sample consisted of PBMCs. This chain joins TRBV2 and TRBJ1-5, with D unresolved. CDR3: CASNHGVNQPQHF. The DNA for the CDR3 is TGTGCCAGCAATCACGGGGTAAATCAGCCCCAGCATTTT.